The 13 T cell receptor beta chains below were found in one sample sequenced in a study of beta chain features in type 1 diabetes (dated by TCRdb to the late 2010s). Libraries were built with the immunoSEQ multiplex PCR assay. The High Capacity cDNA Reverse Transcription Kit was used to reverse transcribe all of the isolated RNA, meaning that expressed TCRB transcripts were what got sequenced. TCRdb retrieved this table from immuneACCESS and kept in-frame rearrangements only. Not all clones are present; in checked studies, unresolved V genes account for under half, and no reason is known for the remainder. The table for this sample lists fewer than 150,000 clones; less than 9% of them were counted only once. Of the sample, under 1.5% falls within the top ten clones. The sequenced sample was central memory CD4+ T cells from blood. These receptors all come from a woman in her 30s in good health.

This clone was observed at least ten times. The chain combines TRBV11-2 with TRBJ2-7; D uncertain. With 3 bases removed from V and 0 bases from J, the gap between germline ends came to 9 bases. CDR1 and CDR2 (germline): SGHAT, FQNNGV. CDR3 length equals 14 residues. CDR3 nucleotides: TGTGCCAGCAGCTTGGGCTTTAGCTCCTACGAGCAGTACTTC. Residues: CASSLGFSSYEQYF.

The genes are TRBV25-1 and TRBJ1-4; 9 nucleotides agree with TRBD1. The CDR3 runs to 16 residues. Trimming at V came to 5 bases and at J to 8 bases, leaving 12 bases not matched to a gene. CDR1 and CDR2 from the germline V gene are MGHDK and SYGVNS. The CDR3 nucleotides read TGTGCCAGCAGTTACGGCGGGGGGACAGGGACGGAAAAACTGTTTTTT. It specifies CASSYGGGTGTEKLFF.

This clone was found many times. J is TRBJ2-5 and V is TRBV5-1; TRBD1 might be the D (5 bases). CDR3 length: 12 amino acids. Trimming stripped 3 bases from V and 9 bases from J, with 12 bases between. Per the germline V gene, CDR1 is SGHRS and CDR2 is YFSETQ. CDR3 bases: TGCGCCAGCAGCTACAGTCAGGGTTCCCAGTACTTC. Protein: CASSYSQGSQYF. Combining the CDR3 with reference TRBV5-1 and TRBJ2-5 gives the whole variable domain KAGVTQTPRYLIKTRGQQVTLSCSPISGHRSVSWYQQTPGQGLQFLFEYFSETQRNKGNFPGRFSGRQFSNSRSEMNVSTLELGDSALYLCASSYSQGSQYFGPGTRLLVL.

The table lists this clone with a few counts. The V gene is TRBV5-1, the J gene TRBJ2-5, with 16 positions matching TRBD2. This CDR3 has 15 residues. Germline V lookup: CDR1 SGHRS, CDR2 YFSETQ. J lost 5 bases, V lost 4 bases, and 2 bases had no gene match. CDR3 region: CASSGGLAGGETQYF. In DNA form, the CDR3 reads TGCGCCAGCAGCGGGGGACTAGCGGGAGGGGAGACCCAGTACTTC.

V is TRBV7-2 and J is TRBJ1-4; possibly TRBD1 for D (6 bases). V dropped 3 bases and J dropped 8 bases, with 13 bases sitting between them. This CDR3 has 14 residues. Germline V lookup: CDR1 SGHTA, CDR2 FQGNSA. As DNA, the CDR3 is TGTGCCAGCAGCTTGACAGGAAGGCGGGAAAAACTGTTTTTT. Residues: CASSLTGRREKLFF.

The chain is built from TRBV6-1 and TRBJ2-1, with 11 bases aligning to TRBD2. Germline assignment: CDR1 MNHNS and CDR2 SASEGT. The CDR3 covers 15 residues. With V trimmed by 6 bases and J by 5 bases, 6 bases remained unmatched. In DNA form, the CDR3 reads TGTGCCAGCAGAACGACTAGCGGGATAAACAATGAGCAGTTCTTC. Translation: CASRTTSGINNEQFF.

The CDR3 region has the DNA TGTGCCAGCAGTTACGAGGGTAACACTGAAGCTTTCTTT. Its protein is CASSYEGNTEAFF. The chain employs TRBV6-5 and TRBJ1-1; D unresolved. The CDR3 is 13 amino acids. V gave up 2 bases and J gave up 2 bases, with 6 bases separating them. Germline CDR1 is MNHEY and CDR2 is SVGAGI.

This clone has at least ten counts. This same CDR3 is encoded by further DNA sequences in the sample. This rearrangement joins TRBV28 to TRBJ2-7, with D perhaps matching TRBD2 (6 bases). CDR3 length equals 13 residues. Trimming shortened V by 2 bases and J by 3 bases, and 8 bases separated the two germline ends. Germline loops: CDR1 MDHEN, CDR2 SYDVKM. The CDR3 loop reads CASSLTSSYEQYF. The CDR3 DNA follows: TGTGCCAGCAGTTTAACTAGCAGCTACGAGCAGTACTTC.

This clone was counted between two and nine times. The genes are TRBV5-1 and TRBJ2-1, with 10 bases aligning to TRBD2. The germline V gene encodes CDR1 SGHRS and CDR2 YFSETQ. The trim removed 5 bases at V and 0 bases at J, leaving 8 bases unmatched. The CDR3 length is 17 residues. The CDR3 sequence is CASRPGLALSSYNEQFF. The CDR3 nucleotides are TGCGCCAGCAGACCGGGACTAGCGCTGAGCTCCTACAATGAGCAGTTCTTC.

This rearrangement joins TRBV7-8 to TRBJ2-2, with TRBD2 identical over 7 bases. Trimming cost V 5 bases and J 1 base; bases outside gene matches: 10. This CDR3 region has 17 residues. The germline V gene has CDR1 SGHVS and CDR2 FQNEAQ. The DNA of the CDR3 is TGTGCCAGCAGCCCTAGGGGCTCGGGAGGGAACACCGGGGAGCTGTTTTTT. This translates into CASSPRGSGGNTGELFF. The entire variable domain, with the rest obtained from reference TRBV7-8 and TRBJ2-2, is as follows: GAGVSQSPRYKVAKRGQDVALRCDPISGHVSLFWYQQALGQGPEFLTYFQNEAQLDKSGLPSDRFFAERPEGSVSTLKIQRTQQEDSAVYLCASSPRGSGGNTGELFFGEGSRLTVL.

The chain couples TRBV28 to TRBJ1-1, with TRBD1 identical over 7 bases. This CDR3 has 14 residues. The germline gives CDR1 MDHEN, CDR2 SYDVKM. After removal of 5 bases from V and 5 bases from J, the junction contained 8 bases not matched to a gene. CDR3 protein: CASSPPGQRTEAFF. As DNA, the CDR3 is TGTGCCAGCAGTCCTCCGGGACAGAGGACTGAAGCTTTCTTT.

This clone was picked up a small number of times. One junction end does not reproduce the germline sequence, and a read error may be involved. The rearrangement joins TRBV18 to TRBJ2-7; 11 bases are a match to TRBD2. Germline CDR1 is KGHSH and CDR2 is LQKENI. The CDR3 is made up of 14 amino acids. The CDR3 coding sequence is TGTGCCAGCTCACCAGGTAGCGGGAGGGCCTTCTCGGACTTC. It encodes CASSPGSGRAFSDF.

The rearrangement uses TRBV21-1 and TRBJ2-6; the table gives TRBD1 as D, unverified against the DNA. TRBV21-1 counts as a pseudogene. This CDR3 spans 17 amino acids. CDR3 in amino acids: CASSKGMGPGGANVLTF. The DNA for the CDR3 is TGTGCCAGCAGCAAAGGCATGGGTCCAGGGGGGGCCAACGTCCTGACTTTC.